Following are 10 T cell receptor beta chains from one sample sequenced in a study of cytomegalovirus exposure and HLA in healthy donors. In the PCR, 60 Vbeta and 13 Jbeta primers were used. Libraries were prepared by immunoSEQ multiplex PCR; TCRdb keeps only in-frame clonotypes and omits some of them. The table has 150,000 to 170,000 clones, roughly three quarters seen once; the top ten hold about 8.3%. Sequencing input: PBMCs. The origin of the receptors is a young man in good health and CMV-seropositive.

This clone was found a few times. The genes are TRBV6-1 and TRBJ1-1; D may be TRBD1 (5 bases). V lost 3 bases, J lost 7 bases, and 18 bases lay in between. This CDR3 region has 15 residues. Germline V gene sequence: CDR1 MNHNS, CDR2 SASEGT. In DNA, the CDR3 is TGTGCCAGCAGTGAGGAGGGGCTCATGAGTATTGAAGCTTTCTTT. Translated: CASSEEGLMSIEAFF.

The V gene is TRBV2, the J gene TRBJ2-3; 16 bases map to TRBD2. The CDR3 totals 14 residues. Germline lookup yields CDR1 SNHLY and CDR2 FYNNEI. The V gene end was trimmed by 11 bases and the J gene end by 5 bases; junction bases not matched to a gene: 4. CDR3 coding DNA: TGTGCCGGAGGGACTAGCGGGAGGGAAGATACGCAGTATTTT. This translates into CAGGTSGREDTQYF.

This clone showed up just once. The chain couples TRBV9 to TRBJ2-7; possible D gene TRBD2, 6 bases. The CDR3 sequence is 16 residues long. Looked up from germline, CDR1 is SGDLS and CDR2 is YYNGEE. Between the trimmed V and J ends, which lost 4 bases and 0 bases, there was a span of 17 bases. The CDR3 sequence: CASSPRGGVLSYEQYF. CDR3 in DNA: TGTGCCAGCAGCCCCCGTGGAGGGGTCCTCTCCTACGAGCAGTACTTC.

The chain uses TRBV6-5 and TRBJ2-3, with 10 bases fitting TRBD2. The CDR3 totals 15 residues. From germline, CDR1 is MNHEY and CDR2 SVGAGI. J was trimmed by 0 bases and V by 6 bases; bases with no gene match: 3. CDR3 bases: TGTGCCAGCAGCTTGACTAGCGGGAGCACAGATACGCAGTATTTT. It encodes CASSLTSGSTDTQYF.

DNA for the CDR3: TGTGCCAGCAGCTTGAGCCGGGGTCAGAGCTCCTACGAGCAGTACTTC. Translating gives CASSLSRGQSSYEQYF. The chain recombines TRBV5-4 with TRBJ2-7; TRBD2 might be the D (5 bases). Trimming stripped 1 base from V and 0 bases from J, with 14 bases between. Germline V gives CDR1 SGHNT, CDR2 YYREEE (reference sequence). This CDR3 spans 16 amino acids.

This chain joins TRBV18 and TRBJ1-1; no firm D call. Trimming left V 1 base short and J 0 bases short, with 12 bases between. The CDR3 has 16 residues. CDR1 and CDR2 from the germline V gene are KGHSH and LQKENI. DNA for the CDR3: TGTGCCAGCTCACCACGGGAGGTGGGCATGAACACTGAAGCTTTCTTT. Protein sequence: CASSPREVGMNTEAFF.

The chain carries TRBV7-9 and TRBJ2-1, with D perhaps matching TRBD2 (6 bases). CDR3 length: 14 amino acids. CDR1 and CDR2 (germline): SEHNR, FQNEAQ (reference sequence). The germline V and J ends were trimmed by 5 bases and 8 bases, with 16 bases remaining between them. CDR3 region: CASSPRQPGDEQFF. The CDR3 nucleotides are TGTGCCAGCAGCCCGAGGCAACCGGGGGATGAGCAGTTCTTC.

The chain combines TRBV5-4 with TRBJ1-4; 8 bases line up with TRBD1. The CDR3 runs 16 residues. Per the germline V gene, CDR1 is SGHNT and CDR2 is YYREEE (reference sequence). The trim removed 3 bases at V and 3 bases at J, leaving 7 bases unmatched. CDR3 sequence reads: CASSSQGARANEKLFF. CDR3 nucleotide sequence: TGTGCCAGCAGCTCCCAGGGGGCGCGGGCTAATGAAAAACTGTTTTTT.

The chain combines TRBV27 with TRBJ2-1; 13 bases are a match to TRBD2. V gave up 6 bases and J gave up 0 bases; unmatched junction bases: 2. Germline lookup yields CDR1 MNHEY and CDR2 SMNVEV (reference sequence). The CDR3 runs 16 residues. The CDR3 sequence is CASRLAGGSSYNEQFF. CDR3 DNA: TGTGCCAGCAGACTAGCGGGAGGGAGCTCCTACAATGAGCAGTTCTTC.

This chain's CDR3 is CASSSPTEPKLFF. CDR3 nucleotides: TGTGCCAGCAGTTCTCCGACAGAACCTAAACTGTTTTTT. The chain carries TRBV28 and TRBJ1-4; possible D gene TRBD1, 5 bases. CDR1 and CDR2 (germline): MDHEN, SYDVKM. V was trimmed by 4 bases and J by 11 bases, leaving 14 bases between them. This CDR3 spans 13 amino acids.